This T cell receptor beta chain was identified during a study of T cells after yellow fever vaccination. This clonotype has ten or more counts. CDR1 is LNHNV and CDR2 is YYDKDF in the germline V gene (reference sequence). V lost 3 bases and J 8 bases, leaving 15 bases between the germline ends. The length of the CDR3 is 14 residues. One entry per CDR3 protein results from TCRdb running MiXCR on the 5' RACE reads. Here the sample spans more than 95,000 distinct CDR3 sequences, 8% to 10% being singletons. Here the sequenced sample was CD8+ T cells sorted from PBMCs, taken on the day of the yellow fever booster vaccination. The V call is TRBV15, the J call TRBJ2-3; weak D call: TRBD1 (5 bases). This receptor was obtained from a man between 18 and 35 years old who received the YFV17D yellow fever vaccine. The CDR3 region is CATSRDTLLGTQYF. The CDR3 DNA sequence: TGTGCCACCAGCAGGGACACCCTTCTGGGTACGCAGTATTTT.